A single sample gave rise to the 20 T cell receptor beta chains below, sequenced in a study of STAT3 mutations in large granular lymphocyte leukemia. Regarding the study as a whole: Every T-cell large granular lymphocyte leukemia patient had at least one immunodominant TCR beta clonotype.

Sequencing used immunoSEQ multiplex PCR; TCRdb keeps in-frame clones, though not all of them. The table includes about 16,000 clones, 84% detected once. No antigen has been assigned to these receptors. Sequencing used peripheral blood mononuclear cells. Every receptor here comes from a man in his forties or fifties with T-cell large granular lymphocyte leukemia. Some clones in this sample may be carry-over from other donors' samples.

The chain combines TRBV18 with TRBJ2-7, with TRBD2 matching over 11 bases. Germline trimming cut 5 bases from V and 1 base from J; bases unmatched to any gene: 1. The CDR3 is 14 amino acids. From germline, CDR1 is KGHSH and CDR2 LQKENI. DNA of the CDR3: TGTGCCAGCTCAAGGACTAGCGGGTCCTACGAGCAGTACTTC. It is translated as CASSRTSGSYEQYF.

V gene TRBV27 combines with J gene TRBJ2-1, with 14 bases fitting TRBD2. J gave up 4 bases and V 0 bases, and 8 bases lay outside the gene matches. Germline assignment: CDR1 MNHEY and CDR2 SMNVEV (reference sequence). The CDR3 length is 19 residues. DNA for the CDR3: TGTGCCAGCAGTTTATCGGGACTAGCGGGGGAGGTTCGATACAATGAGCAGTTCTTC. Its translation is CASSLSGLAGEVRYNEQFF.

The chain has TRBV19 and TRBJ1-4; no reliable D call. CDR1 and CDR2 from the germline V gene are LNHDA and SQIVND (reference sequence). The CDR3 has 11 amino acids. V was pared by 3 bases and J by 7 bases, with 3 bases between. CDR3 protein: CASSMGEKLFF. The CDR3 bases are TGTGCCAGTAGTATGGGTGAAAAACTGTTTTTT.

The rearrangement uses TRBV29-1 and TRBJ2-3, with 7 bases lining up with TRBD2. This CDR3 contains 14 residues. CDR1 is SQVTM and CDR2 is ANQGSEA in the germline V gene. J was trimmed by 10 bases and V by 0 bases; bases with no gene match: 10. This CDR3 is CSVEDGTRGGAQYF. In DNA form, the CDR3 reads TGCAGCGTTGAAGATGGGACCCGCGGGGGTGCGCAGTATTTT.

The chain combines TRBV5-1 with TRBJ2-6; D remains unclear. Trimming cost V 4 bases and J 0 bases, with 2 bases left between them. CDR1 SGHRS and CDR2 YFSETQ come from the germline V gene. The CDR3 consists of 13 residues. The CDR3 bases are TGCGCCAGCAGCCCCTCTGGGGCCAACGTCCTGACTTTC. Protein sequence: CASSPSGANVLTF. The full variable domain, rest sourced from reference TRBV5-1 and TRBJ2-6, is KAGVTQTPRYLIKTRGQQVTLSCSPISGHRSVSWYQQTPGQGLQFLFEYFSETQRNKGNFPGRFSGRQFSNSRSEMNVSTLELGDSALYLCASSPSGANVLTFGAGSRLTVL.

This clone was found once. The rearrangement joins TRBV19 to TRBJ1-2; D not resolved. This CDR3 is 14 amino acids long. Germline CDR1 reads LNHDA; CDR2 reads SQIVND (reference sequence). The ends were cut back, 1 base at V and 2 bases at J, with 8 bases in the middle. CDR3 sequence: CASSIGPGNYGYTF. The DNA of the CDR3 is TGTGCCAGTAGTATAGGACCAGGCAACTATGGCTACACCTTC.

This chain links TRBV18 with TRBJ2-7, with a possible D match to TRBD2 (5 bases). The CDR3 consists of 13 residues. From germline, CDR1 is KGHSH and CDR2 LQKENI. The germline V and J ends were trimmed by 6 bases and 3 bases, with 12 bases remaining between them. The CDR3 DNA is TGTGCCAGCTCGCAAACCCGGGGCTACGAGCAGTACTTC. Translating gives CASSQTRGYEQYF.

This rearrangement joins TRBV28 to TRBJ1-5; weak D call: TRBD1 (6 bases). This CDR3 region has 13 residues. V lost 5 bases to trimming and J lost 3 bases, with 8 bases between them. Germline CDR1 MDHEN, CDR2 SYDVKM. The CDR3 sequence: CASSGGPNQPQHF. CDR3 sequence (DNA): TGTGCCAGCAGTGGGGGGCCCAATCAGCCCCAGCATTTT. Full variable domain (missing parts from reference TRBV28 and TRBJ1-5): DVKVTQSSRYLVKRTGEKVFLECVQDMDHENMFWYRQDPGLGLRLIYFSYDVKMKEKGDIPEGYSVSREKKERFSLILESASTNQTSMYLCASSGGPNQPQHFGDGTRLSIL.

V is TRBV4-3 and J is TRBJ2-1, with D possibly TRBD2 on 5 matching bases. Germline V CDR1 and CDR2: LGHNA, YSLEER. The CDR3 runs 16 residues. V was shortened by 0 bases and J by 10 bases, with 19 bases between the two germline ends. This CDR3 is CASSQDIQRPILEQFF. In DNA, the CDR3 is TGCGCCAGCAGCCAAGATATACAGCGGCCTATCTTGGAGCAGTTCTTC.

The V and J genes are TRBV20-1 and TRBJ2-1, with a possible D match to TRBD1 (5 bases). V lost 6 bases and J lost 8, with 8 bases in between. This CDR3 has 10 residues. From germline, CDR1 is DFQATT and CDR2 SNEGSKA (reference sequence). CDR3 nucleotides: TGCAGTGCCTGGGGCGATGAGCAGTTCTTC. Translating it yields CSAWGDEQFF.

This sequence joins TRBV9 and TRBJ2-5; D is uncertain. Germline V gene lookup returns CDR1 SGDLS and CDR2 YYNGEE. The CDR3 length is 12 residues. Trimming cost V 4 bases and J 5 bases, with 9 bases left between them. The CDR3 DNA is TGTGCCAGCAGCCCGGGTGGGGAGACCCAGTACTTC. As protein: CASSPGGETQYF.

This rearrangement joins TRBV6-1 to TRBJ2-7; no reliable D call. In germline, CDR1 is MNHNS, CDR2 SASEGT. The CDR3 consists of 12 residues. V lost 0 bases and J 6 bases, leaving 6 bases between the germline ends. The DNA for the CDR3 is TGTGCCAGCAGTGAAGCGAAGGGCGAGCAGTACTTC. Translation gives CASSEAKGEQYF.

The chain has TRBV1 and TRBJ2-2. TRBV1 is classified as a pseudogene. This CDR3 is 17 amino acids long. CDR3 in DNA: TGCACCAGCAGCCTGGGGGGCGGGGACGCGAACACCGGGGAGCTGTTTTTT. It is translated as CTSSLGGGDANTGELFF.

The rearrangement links TRBV2 to TRBJ2-3, with TRBD1 as a possible D gene (6 bases). Trimming removed 6 bases from V and 5 bases from J, with 18 bases in between. The germline V gene has CDR1 SNHLY and CDR2 FYNNEI. This CDR3 has 15 amino acids. For the CDR3, the DNA is TGTGCCAGCAGGATTTTTCCAGGGGCTGGAGATACGCAGTATTTT. Amino acid sequence: CASRIFPGAGDTQYF.

The chain couples TRBV25-1 to TRBJ2-7; maybe TRBD2 (7 bases). Germline V gene sequence: CDR1 MGHDK, CDR2 SYGVNS. Trimming removed 5 bases at V and 5 bases at J, with 16 bases between. This CDR3 comprises 14 residues. CDR3: CASSSWEGGNEQYF. Here the CDR3 DNA reads TGTGCCAGCAGTTCCTGGGAGGGGGGGAACGAGCAGTACTTC.

The rearrangement joins TRBV14 to TRBJ2-2; 9 bases line up with TRBD1. Trimming took 1 base from V and 9 from J; bases not matched to a gene: 6. Per the germline V gene, CDR1 is SGHDN and CDR2 is FVKESK. This CDR3 has 15 residues. The CDR3 here is CASSQGGTGMWELFF. The CDR3 region has the DNA TGTGCCAGCAGCCAAGGAGGGACAGGGATGTGGGAGCTGTTTTTT.

The rearrangement links TRBV4-2 to TRBJ2-3; TRBD1 matches at 7 bases. Germline trimming cut 5 bases from V and 1 base from J; bases unmatched to any gene: 6. Germline V gives CDR1 LGHNA, CDR2 YNFKEQ. This CDR3 contains 15 residues. This chain's CDR3 is CASSGGQLGTDTQYF. The CDR3, as DNA: TGTGCCAGCAGCGGGGGACAGCTCGGCACAGATACGCAGTATTTT.

The rearrangement uses TRBV11-2 and TRBJ1-1; no definite D call. The CDR3 runs to 12 residues. Germline V lookup: CDR1 SGHAT, CDR2 FQNNGV. Trimming cost V 4 bases and J 5 bases, with 8 bases left between them. CDR3 nucleotides: TGTGCCAGCAGCTCGTGGAGGACTGAAGCTTTCTTT. Its protein product is CASSSWRTEAFF. The variable domain in full, completed from reference TRBV11-2 and TRBJ1-1, reads EAGVAQSPRYKIIEKRQSVAFWCNPISGHATLYWYQQILGQGPKLLIQFQNNGVVDDSQLPKDRFSAERLKGVDSTLKIQPAKLEDSAVYLCASSSWRTEAFFGQGTRLTVV.

The chain has TRBV19 and TRBJ2-2; no definite D call. This CDR3 has 16 residues. Per the germline V gene, CDR1 is LNHDA and CDR2 is SQIVND (reference sequence). V dropped 1 base and J dropped 0 bases, with 9 bases sitting between them. CDR3 residues: CASSIVLIANTGELFF. CDR3 nucleotide sequence: TGTGCCAGTAGTATAGTTCTTATTGCGAACACCGGGGAGCTGTTTTTT. Full variable domain (outside the CDR3, taken from reference TRBV19 and TRBJ2-2): DGGITQSPKYLFRKEGQNVTLSCEQNLNHDAMYWYRQDPGQGLRLIYYSQIVNDFQKGDIAEGYSVSREKKESFPLTVTSAQKNPTAFYLCASSIVLIANTGELFFGEGSRLTVL.

V usage is TRBV5-1 and J usage is TRBJ2-3; D is possibly TRBD1 (6 bases). The germline V and J ends were trimmed by 3 bases and 1 base, with 9 bases remaining between them. The CDR3 totals 14 residues. Germline lookup yields CDR1 SGHRS and CDR2 YFSETQ. The CDR3 coding sequence is TGCGCCAGCAGCTCGGACAGCCGCACAGATACGCAGTATTTT. This translates into CASSSDSRTDTQYF.